This T cell receptor (beta chain) comes out of a study of blood T cells in healthy people across ages. The CDR3 consists of 16 residues. Germline-derived CDR1 and CDR2 are SNHLY and FYNNEI. The junction had 9 bases not matched to a gene; V was cut back by 4 bases and J by 7 bases. PBMCs, at least 7 million per sample, were isolated. PCR was performed a second time for roughly 7 to 12 cycles using a sample-barcoded 5' primer and a J-beta primer mix. In TCRdb, the 5' RACE reads were re-called with MiXCR into one record per CDR3 protein. In the table there are 750,000 to 950,000 distinct CDR3 sequences, around 24% of which are singletons. Separately, the same data were catalogued under a study of T cells of mothers and their children. This second report adds: Each child contributed approximately 3 million TCR beta CDR3 reads, while each mother contributed over 8 million.

The clonotype comes from a boy younger than 18 in good health. The chain combines TRBV2 with TRBJ2-2, with 10 bases lining up with TRBD2. Material for sequencing was blood. The CDR3 DNA reads as TGTGCCAGCAGTGTACAGCGGGGGGGCGTGAGCGGGGAGCTGTTTTTT. Amino acids: CASSVQRGGVSGELFF.